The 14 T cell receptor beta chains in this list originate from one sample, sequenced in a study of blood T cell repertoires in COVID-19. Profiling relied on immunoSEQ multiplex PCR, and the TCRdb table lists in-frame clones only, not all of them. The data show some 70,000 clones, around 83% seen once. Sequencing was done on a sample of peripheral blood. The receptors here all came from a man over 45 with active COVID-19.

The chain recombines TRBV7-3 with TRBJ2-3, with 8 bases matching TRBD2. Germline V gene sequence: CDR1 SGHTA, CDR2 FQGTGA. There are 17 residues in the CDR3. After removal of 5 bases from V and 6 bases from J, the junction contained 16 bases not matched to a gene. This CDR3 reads CASSRPPGGGIVDTQYF. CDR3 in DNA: TGTGCCAGCAGCCGACCGCCCGGCGGGGGGATAGTGGATACGCAGTATTTT.

CDR3 DNA: TGTGCCTGGAGCCGCGGGACTAGCTCCTACAATGAGCAGTTCTTC. It encodes CAWSRGTSSYNEQFF. This rearrangement joins TRBV30 to TRBJ2-1, with 8 bases that match TRBD2. Trimming removed 3 bases from V and 0 bases from J; junction bases left unmatched: 4. The CDR3 runs to 15 residues. Looked up from germline, CDR1 is GTSNPN and CDR2 is SVGIG (reference sequence). The complete variable domain, with remaining parts taken from reference TRBV30 and TRBJ2-1, reads SQTIHQWPATLVQPVGSPLSLECTVEGTSNPNLYWYRQAAGRGLQLLFYSVGIGQISSEVPQNLSASRPQDRQFILSSKKLLLSDSGFYLCAWSRGTSSYNEQFFGPGTRLTVL.

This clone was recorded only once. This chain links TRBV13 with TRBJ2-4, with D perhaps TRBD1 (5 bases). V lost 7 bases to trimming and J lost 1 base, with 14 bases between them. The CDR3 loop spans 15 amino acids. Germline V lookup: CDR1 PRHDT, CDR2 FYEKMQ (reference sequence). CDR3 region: CASTQSAGAKNIQYF. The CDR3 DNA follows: TGTGCCAGCACCCAATCCGCAGGGGCCAAAAACATTCAGTACTTC.

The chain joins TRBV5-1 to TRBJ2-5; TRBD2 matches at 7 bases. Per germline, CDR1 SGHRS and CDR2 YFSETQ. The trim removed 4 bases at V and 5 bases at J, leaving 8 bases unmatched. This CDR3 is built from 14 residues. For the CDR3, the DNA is TGCGCCAGCAGCGCAGGGAGGGTAAGGGAGACCCAGTACTTC. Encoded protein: CASSAGRVRETQYF.

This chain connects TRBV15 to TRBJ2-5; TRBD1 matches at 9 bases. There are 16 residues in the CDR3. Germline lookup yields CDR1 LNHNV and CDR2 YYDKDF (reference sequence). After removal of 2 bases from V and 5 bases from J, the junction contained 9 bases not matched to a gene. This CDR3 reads CATSRYKQGAGETQYF. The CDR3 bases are TGTGCCACCAGCAGATATAAACAGGGGGCAGGGGAGACCCAGTACTTC.

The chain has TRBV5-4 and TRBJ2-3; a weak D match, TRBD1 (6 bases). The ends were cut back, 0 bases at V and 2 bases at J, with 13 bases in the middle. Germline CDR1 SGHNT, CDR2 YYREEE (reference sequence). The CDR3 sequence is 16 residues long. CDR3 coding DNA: TGTGCCAGCAGCTTGGCCCAGGGGCTCCACACAGATACGCAGTATTTT. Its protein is CASSLAQGLHTDTQYF.

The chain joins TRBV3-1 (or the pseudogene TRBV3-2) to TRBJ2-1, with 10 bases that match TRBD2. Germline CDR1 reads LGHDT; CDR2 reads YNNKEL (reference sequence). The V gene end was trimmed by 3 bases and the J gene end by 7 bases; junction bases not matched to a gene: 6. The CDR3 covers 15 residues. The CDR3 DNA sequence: TGTGCCAGCAGCCAGGGTAGCGGGAGGCTAAATGAGCAGTTCTTC. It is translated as CASSQGSGRLNEQFF.

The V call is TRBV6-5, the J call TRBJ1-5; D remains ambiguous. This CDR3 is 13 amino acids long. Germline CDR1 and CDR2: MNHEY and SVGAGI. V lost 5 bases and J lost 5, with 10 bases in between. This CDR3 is CASSNNNHQPQHF. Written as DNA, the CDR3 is TGTGCCAGCAGTAACAACAACCATCAGCCCCAGCATTTT.

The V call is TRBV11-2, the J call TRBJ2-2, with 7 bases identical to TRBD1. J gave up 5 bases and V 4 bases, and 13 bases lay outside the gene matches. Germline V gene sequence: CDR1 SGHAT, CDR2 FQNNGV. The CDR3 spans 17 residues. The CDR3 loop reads CASSSLLRDSRTGELFF. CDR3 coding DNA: TGTGCCAGCAGCTCCTTATTACGGGACAGCCGGACCGGGGAGCTGTTTTTT.

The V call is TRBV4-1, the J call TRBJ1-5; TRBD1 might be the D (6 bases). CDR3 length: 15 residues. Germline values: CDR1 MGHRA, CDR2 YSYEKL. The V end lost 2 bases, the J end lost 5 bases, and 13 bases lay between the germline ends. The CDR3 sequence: CASSQTNSGDQPQHF. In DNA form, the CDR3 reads TGCGCCAGCAGCCAAACTAATTCAGGGGATCAGCCCCAGCATTTT.

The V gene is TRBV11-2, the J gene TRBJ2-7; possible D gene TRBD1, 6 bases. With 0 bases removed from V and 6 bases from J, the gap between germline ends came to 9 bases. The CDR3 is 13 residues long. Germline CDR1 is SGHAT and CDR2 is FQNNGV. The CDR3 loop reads CASSLDYRVEQYV. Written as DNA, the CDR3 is TGTGCCAGCAGCTTAGACTACAGGGTCGAGCAGTACGTC.

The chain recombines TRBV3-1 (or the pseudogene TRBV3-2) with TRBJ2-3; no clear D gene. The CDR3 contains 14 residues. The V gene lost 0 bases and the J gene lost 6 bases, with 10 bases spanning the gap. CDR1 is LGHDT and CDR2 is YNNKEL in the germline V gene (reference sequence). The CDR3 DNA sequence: TGTGCCAGCAGCCAAGAGAAGCGTAGCGATACGCAGTATTTT. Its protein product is CASSQEKRSDTQYF.

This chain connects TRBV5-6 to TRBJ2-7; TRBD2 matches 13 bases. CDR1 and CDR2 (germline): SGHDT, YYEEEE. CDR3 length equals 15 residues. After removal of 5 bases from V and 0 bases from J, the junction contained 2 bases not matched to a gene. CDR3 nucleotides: TGTGCCAGCAGTGGACTAGCGGGAGTCTCCTACGAGCAGTACGTC. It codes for CASSGLAGVSYEQYV.

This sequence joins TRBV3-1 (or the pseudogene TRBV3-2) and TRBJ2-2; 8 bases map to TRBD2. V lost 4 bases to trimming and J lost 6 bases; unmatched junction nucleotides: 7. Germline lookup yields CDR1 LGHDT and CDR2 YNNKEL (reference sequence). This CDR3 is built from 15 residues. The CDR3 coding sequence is TGTGCCAGCAGCCGACGGACTAGCAATTCCGGGGAGCTGTTTTTT. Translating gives CASSRRTSNSGELFF.